These T cell receptor beta chains were read from a single sample in a study of blood T cell repertoires in COVID-19. The table came from immunoSEQ multiplex PCR; TCRdb's copy has only in-frame clones and leaves some out. Found here are roughly 250,000 clones, just under 85% of them singletons; the top ten hold roughly a tenth. The sample taken for sequencing was peripheral blood. All receptors come from an elderly woman with acute or convalescent COVID-19. The CDR3 runs from the conserved cysteine through the conserved F or W. The D gene is left open where the match is weak. Expanded clones get a size class; other rows say once, few or many, or leave the size out.

v_gene: TRBV28
abundance: -
d_gene: TRBD2
j_gene: TRBJ2-3
CDR3aa: CATSPLRGRETQYF
CDR3nt: TGTGCCACCAGCCCCTTGCGGGGGAGGGAAACGCAGTATTTT

v_gene: TRBV5-1
abundance: -
d_gene: TRBD1
j_gene: TRBJ2-7
CDR3aa: CASSLAGQDKSEQYF
CDR3nt: TGCGCCAGCAGCTTGGCGGGACAGGATAAGTCCGAGCAGTACTTC

v_gene: TRBV2
abundance: -
d_gene: -
j_gene: TRBJ1-3
CDR3aa: CASRESWGVKNTIYF
CDR3nt: TGTGCCAGCAGGGAAAGTTGGGGAGTGAAAAACACCATATATTTT

v_gene: TRBV6-5
abundance: -
d_gene: -
j_gene: TRBJ2-3
CDR3aa: CASSYGGAPTDTQYF
CDR3nt: TGTGCCAGCAGTTACGGGGGGGCCCCTACAGATACGCAGTATTTT

v_gene: TRBV7-9
abundance: -
d_gene: TRBD2
j_gene: TRBJ2-3
CDR3aa: CASREGASTDTQYF
CDR3nt: TGTGCCAGCCGGGAGGGTGCTAGCACAGATACGCAGTATTTT

v_gene: TRBV6-5
abundance: -
d_gene: TRBD1
j_gene: TRBJ1-3
CDR3aa: CASSYSATGGNTIYF
CDR3nt: TGTGCCAGCAGTTACTCCGCGACAGGGGGAAACACCATATATTTT

v_gene: TRBV7-9
abundance: -
d_gene: TRBD1
j_gene: TRBJ1-6
CDR3aa: CASSPRQGQGNSPLHF
CDR3nt: TGTGCCAGCAGCCCGCGACAGGGACAGGGGAATTCACCCCTCCACTTT

v_gene: TRBV10-3
abundance: -
d_gene: -
j_gene: TRBJ1-5
CDR3aa: CAISETGYSNQPQHF
CDR3nt: TGTGCCATCAGTGAAACAGGTTATAGCAATCAGCCCCAGCATTTT

v_gene: TRBV19
abundance: few
d_gene: -
j_gene: TRBJ1-4
CDR3aa: CASRDRPPTNEKLFF
CDR3nt: TGTGCCAGTAGGGACAGACCTCCAACTAATGAAAAACTGTTTTTT

v_gene: TRBV5-1
abundance: -
d_gene: -
j_gene: TRBJ2-5
CDR3aa: CASSLRTPGRTQYF
CDR3nt: TGCGCCAGCAGCTTGAGGACACCCGGCCGGACCCAGTACTTC

v_gene: TRBV3-1/TRBV3-2
abundance: once
d_gene: TRBD2
j_gene: TRBJ2-4
CDR3aa: CASSQDWASGGRGNIQYF
CDR3nt: TGTGCCAGCAGCCAAGATTGGGCTAGCGGGGGCCGAGGGAACATTCAGTACTTC

v_gene: TRBV6-1
abundance: -
d_gene: -
j_gene: TRBJ2-3
CDR3aa: CASSEATTREYF
CDR3nt: TGTGCCAGCAGTGAAGCGACGACTAGGGAGTATTTT

v_gene: TRBV2
abundance: -
d_gene: -
j_gene: TRBJ1-4
CDR3aa: CASSLVSTEKLFF
CDR3nt: TGTGCCAGCAGCCTAGTTAGTACTGAAAAACTGTTTTTT

v_gene: TRBV19
abundance: -
d_gene: -
j_gene: TRBJ1-1
CDR3aa: CASRRGQVNTEAFF
CDR3nt: TGTGCCAGTAGGAGAGGGCAGGTGAACACTGAAGCTTTCTTT

v_gene: TRBV5-1
abundance: -
d_gene: -
j_gene: TRBJ2-2
CDR3aa: CASSWGGTRTPGELFF
CDR3nt: TGCGCCAGCAGCTGGGGCGGGACCAGAACACCCGGGGAGCTGTTTTTT

v_gene: TRBV5-1
abundance: -
d_gene: TRBD1
j_gene: TRBJ1-6
CDR3aa: CASSPGTASDSPLHF
CDR3nt: TGCGCCAGCAGCCCTGGGACAGCTTCTGATTCACCCCTCCACTTT

v_gene: TRBV5-1
abundance: -
d_gene: TRBD1
j_gene: TRBJ2-2
CDR3aa: CASSLVTGTAGELFF
CDR3nt: TGCGCCAGCAGCTTGGTTACAGGGACAGCCGGGGAGCTGTTTTTT

v_gene: TRBV29-1
abundance: -
d_gene: TRBD1
j_gene: TRBJ1-5
CDR3aa: CSVVLQGAHQPQHF
CDR3nt: TGCAGCGTTGTTTTACAGGGGGCCCATCAGCCCCAGCATTTT

v_gene: TRBV5-6
abundance: -
d_gene: -
j_gene: TRBJ1-3
CDR3aa: CASSYDQGSGNTIYF
CDR3nt: TGTGCCAGCAGCTATGACCAGGGTTCTGGAAACACCATATATTTT

v_gene: TRBV7-3
abundance: -
d_gene: TRBD1
j_gene: TRBJ1-3
CDR3aa: CASSIGGAGNTIYF
CDR3nt: TGTGCCAGCAGCATAGGGGGCGCGGGAAACACCATATATTTT

v_gene: TRBV30
abundance: -
d_gene: TRBD1
j_gene: TRBJ1-2
CDR3aa: CAWSVMRQGRGYTF
CDR3nt: TGTGCCTGGAGTGTAATGAGACAGGGGCGAGGCTACACCTTC

v_gene: TRBV30
abundance: -
d_gene: -
j_gene: TRBJ1-2
CDR3aa: CAWSEGVYGQVNYGYTF
CDR3nt: TGTGCCTGGAGTGAGGGGGTTTATGGGCAGGTTAACTATGGCTACACCTTC

v_gene: TRBV5-4
abundance: -
d_gene: -
j_gene: TRBJ2-2
CDR3aa: CASSPGVRADTGELFF
CDR3nt: TGTGCCAGCAGCCCGGGGGTTAGAGCTGACACCGGGGAGCTGTTTTTT

v_gene: TRBV6-5
abundance: -
d_gene: TRBD1
j_gene: TRBJ1-4
CDR3aa: CASSYGGGPLGEKLFF
CDR3nt: TGTGCCAGCAGTTATGGAGGGGGCCCCCTGGGCGAAAAACTGTTTTTT

v_gene: TRBV7-9
abundance: -
d_gene: TRBD1
j_gene: TRBJ2-1
CDR3aa: CASSLSGTGSHEQFF
CDR3nt: TGTGCCAGCAGCTTATCCGGGACAGGGAGCCATGAGCAGTTCTTC

v_gene: TRBV4-2
abundance: once
d_gene: -
j_gene: TRBJ1-3
CDR3aa: CASSQDVELHSGNTIYF
CDR3nt: TGTGCCAGTAGCCAAGATGTTGAACTTCACTCTGGAAACACCATATATTTT

v_gene: TRBV10-3
abundance: -
d_gene: TRBD2
j_gene: TRBJ2-2
CDR3aa: CAIRNGLAGATGELFF
CDR3nt: TGTGCCATCAGGAATGGACTAGCGGGGGCCACCGGGGAGCTGTTTTTT

v_gene: TRBV5-5
abundance: -
d_gene: TRBD1
j_gene: TRBJ1-6
CDR3aa: CASSPGGRSPLHF
CDR3nt: TGTGCCAGCAGCCCAGGGGGCCGGTCACCCCTCCACTTT

v_gene: TRBV4-2
abundance: -
d_gene: TRBD1
j_gene: TRBJ2-7
CDR3aa: CASSHFQGAGYEQYF
CDR3nt: TGTGCCAGCAGCCACTTTCAGGGGGCTGGGTACGAGCAGTACTTC